These 29 T cell receptor beta chains share one sample of origin, sequenced in a study of blood T cell repertoires in COVID-19. TCRdb's table, derived via immunoSEQ multiplex PCR, lists solely in-frame clones and lacks some. This sample has 20,000 to 25,000 clones; roughly 90% occur once, and the top ten carry around 6%. Sample: peripheral blood. These receptors all stem from a woman of 80 years or more with active COVID-19.

The J gene is TRBJ2-2, the V gene TRBV18; D might be TRBD1 (5 bases). The CDR3 runs 15 residues. Trimming removed 4 bases at V and 0 bases at J, with 9 bases between. Germline-derived CDR1 and CDR2 are KGHSH and LQKENI. CDR3 sequence: CASSLAGSNTGELFF. CDR3 sequence (DNA): TGTGCCAGCTCACTGGCAGGGTCGAACACCGGGGAGCTGTTTTTT. The variable domain in full, completed from reference TRBV18 and TRBJ2-2, reads NAGVMQNPRHLVRRRGQEARLRCSPMKGHSHVYWYRQLPEEGLKFMVYLQKENIIDESGMPKERFSAEFPKEGPSILRIQQVVRGDSAAYFCASSLAGSNTGELFFGEGSRLTVL.

This clone appeared once. The chain is built from TRBV3-1 (or the pseudogene TRBV3-2) and TRBJ2-5; D perhaps matches TRBD1 (5 bases). The CDR3 covers 14 residues. Trimming pared 8 bases from V and 4 bases from J, leaving 17 bases between. Looked up from germline, CDR1 is LGHDT and CDR2 is YNNKEL (reference sequence). CDR3 protein: CASSIRGSAETQYF. The CDR3 coding sequence is TGTGCCAGCTCCATTAGGGGTAGTGCAGAGACCCAGTACTTC.

This rearrangement joins TRBV5-1 to TRBJ1-2; TRBD1 might be the D (5 bases). CDR1 is SGHRS, CDR2 YFSETQ, per germline. V was cut by 1 base and J by 0 bases, with 7 bases left in between. The CDR3 is 14 residues long. The CDR3 region has the DNA TGCGCCAGCAGCTTGACAGGAGCTAACTATGGCTACACCTTC. Translated: CASSLTGANYGYTF. The variable domain in full, completed from reference TRBV5-1 and TRBJ1-2, reads KAGVTQTPRYLIKTRGQQVTLSCSPISGHRSVSWYQQTPGQGLQFLFEYFSETQRNKGNFPGRFSGRQFSNSRSEMNVSTLELGDSALYLCASSLTGANYGYTFGSGTRLTVV.

The CDR3 coding sequence is TGTGCCAGTAGTATTACGATAGCTAGCACAGATACGCAGTATTTT. Residues: CASSITIASTDTQYF. The chain employs TRBV19 and TRBJ2-3, with D unresolved. There are 15 residues in the CDR3. From germline, CDR1 is LNHDA and CDR2 SQIVND (reference sequence). The V end was cut by 3 bases, the J end by 0 bases, with 10 bases between.

The chain uses TRBV6-2 or TRBV6-3 and TRBJ1-1; D unclear. With 2 bases removed from V and 4 bases from J, the gap between germline ends came to 11 bases. This CDR3 comprises 14 residues. Looked up from germline, CDR1 is MNHEY and CDR2 is SVGEGT. The CDR3 region is CASSYHSGSTEAFF. The CDR3 nucleotides read TGTGCCAGCAGTTACCATTCTGGGAGCACTGAAGCTTTCTTT.

V usage is TRBV7-9 and J usage is TRBJ2-5, with D possibly matching TRBD2 (7 bases). The CDR3 consists of 15 residues. Between the trimmed V and J ends, which lost 5 bases and 4 bases, there was a span of 17 bases. The germline CDR1 and CDR2 sequences are SEHNR and FQNEAQ (reference sequence). The CDR3 spells CASSEYGGARETQYF. CDR3 DNA: TGTGCCAGCAGCGAGTATGGGGGGGCTCGAGAGACCCAGTACTTC. Full variable domain (missing parts from reference TRBV7-9 and TRBJ2-5): DTGVSQNPRHKITKRGQNVTFRCDPISEHNRLYWYRQTLGQGPEFLTYFQNEAQLEKSRLLSDRFSAERPKGSFSTLEIQRTEQGDSAMYLCASSEYGGARETQYFGPGTRLLVL.

The chain links TRBV7-2 to TRBJ1-6, with 8 bases that match TRBD1. This CDR3 contains 15 residues. V lost 1 base, J lost 7 bases, and 3 bases stayed unmatched. From germline, CDR1 is SGHTA and CDR2 FQGNSA. The CDR3 spells CASSLGTGRNSPLHF. The CDR3, as DNA: TGTGCCAGCAGCTTAGGGACAGGGAGAAATTCACCCCTCCACTTT.

The CDR3 protein is CASSYTVVDGYTF. The CDR3 DNA follows: TGTGCCAGCTCGTACACAGTGGTCGACGGCTACACCTTC. The gene calls are TRBV18 and TRBJ1-2; D call uncertain. This CDR3 comprises 13 residues. Trimming left V 6 bases short and J 8 bases short, with 16 bases between. CDR1 is KGHSH and CDR2 is LQKENI in the germline V gene. The whole variable domain, filled in from reference TRBV18 and TRBJ1-2, reads NAGVMQNPRHLVRRRGQEARLRCSPMKGHSHVYWYRQLPEEGLKFMVYLQKENIIDESGMPKERFSAEFPKEGPSILRIQQVVRGDSAAYFCASSYTVVDGYTFGSGTRLTVV.

V gene TRBV19 combines with J gene TRBJ2-1; 11 bases line up with TRBD2. Germline V gene data show CDR1 as LNHDA and CDR2 as SQIVND (reference sequence). After removal of 3 bases from V and 8 bases from J, the junction contained 9 bases not matched to a gene. This CDR3 region has 16 residues. CDR3 loop: CASSIVAGGVLYEQFF. The CDR3 DNA is TGTGCCAGTAGTATCGTAGCGGGGGGGGTTCTTTATGAGCAGTTCTTC.

CDR3 in amino acids: CASSRRGRLAEAFF. In nucleotides, the CDR3 is TGTGCCAGCAGCCGGAGGGGGCGCTTGGCTGAAGCTTTCTTT. This chain links TRBV5-6 with TRBJ1-1, with 7 positions matching TRBD1. This CDR3 has 14 residues. Germline lookup yields CDR1 SGHDT and CDR2 YYEEEE. V gave up 4 bases and J gave up 6 bases; unmatched junction bases: 9.

The V and J genes are TRBV5-1 and TRBJ2-7, with 8 bases that match TRBD1. V dropped 4 bases and J dropped 5; count of bases not matched to a gene: 8. The CDR3 has 14 amino acids. Per the germline V gene, CDR1 is SGHRS and CDR2 is YFSETQ. CDR3 DNA sequence: TGCGCCAGCAGCGCTACAGGGGGGATTGACGAGCAGTACTTC. It translates to CASSATGGIDEQYF. Drawing the rest from reference TRBV5-1 and TRBJ2-7, the complete variable domain is KAGVTQTPRYLIKTRGQQVTLSCSPISGHRSVSWYQQTPGQGLQFLFEYFSETQRNKGNFPGRFSGRQFSNSRSEMNVSTLELGDSALYLCASSATGGIDEQYFGPGTRLTVT.

The rearrangement links TRBV13 to TRBJ1-2; D not certain. The CDR3 sequence is 17 residues long. The ends were cut back, 1 base at V and 2 bases at J, with 17 bases in the middle. Germline-derived CDR1 and CDR2 are PRHDT and FYEKMQ (reference sequence). Written as DNA, the CDR3 is TGTGCCAGCAGCTTAGCCCCTTACTTAAATACGAACTATGGCTACACCTTC. This sequence encodes CASSLAPYLNTNYGYTF.

The rearrangement links TRBV7-8 to TRBJ1-3, with TRBD1 matching over 9 bases. Germline V gene sequence: CDR1 SGHVS, CDR2 FQNEAQ. J lost 2 bases, V lost 0 bases, and 8 bases had no gene match. CDR3 length: 18 amino acids. The CDR3 bases are TGTGCCAGCAGCTTAGCCCTGGGACAGGGTTTAACTGGAAACACCATATATTTT. Translating gives CASSLALGQGLTGNTIYF.

The rearrangement uses TRBV14 and TRBJ1-2; perhaps TRBD1 as D (6 bases). Trimming left V 3 bases short and J 5 bases short, with 19 bases between. Per the germline V gene, CDR1 is SGHDN and CDR2 is FVKESK. This CDR3 comprises 16 residues. CDR3 region: CASSHRQDPNFYGYTF. In DNA, the CDR3 is TGTGCCAGCAGCCATCGACAGGACCCAAACTTTTATGGCTACACCTTC.

This clone has only a few counts. The V and J genes are TRBV19 and TRBJ1-3; 11 bases are a match to TRBD1. The CDR3 totals 16 residues. V was pared by 7 bases and J by 5 bases, with 10 bases of the junction left unmatched. Germline V gives CDR1 LNHDA, CDR2 SQIVND (reference sequence). The CDR3 DNA follows: TGTGCCAGTACCACAACCGGACAGGGGGCACGAAACACCATATATTTT. This translates into CASTTTGQGARNTIYF.

The gene calls are TRBV5-4 and TRBJ2-5; D is unclear. The CDR3 is 13 amino acids. Germline loops: CDR1 SGHNT, CDR2 YYREEE (reference sequence). V lost 4 bases and J lost 4, with 11 bases in between. The CDR3 sequence is CASSRHSVETQYF. In DNA form, the CDR3 reads TGTGCCAGCAGCCGACACTCGGTAGAGACCCAGTACTTC.

The CDR3 DNA reads as TGCGCCAGCAGCCGCGTCTCAGGTGGTAGCGGGGGAGAGCGGGAGACCCAGTACTTC. Translating gives CASSRVSGGSGGERETQYF. This rearrangement joins TRBV4-1 to TRBJ2-5; 9 bases line up with TRBD2. Trimming removed 4 bases from V and 5 bases from J; junction bases left unmatched: 20. This CDR3 region has 19 residues. Per the germline V gene, CDR1 is MGHRA and CDR2 is YSYEKL.

DNA for the CDR3: TGTGCCAGCAGCCCAGAGGGACTAGATTCATTCTTC. This encodes CASSPEGLDSFF. V is TRBV12-3 or TRBV12-4 and J is TRBJ2-1; 8 nucleotides match TRBD2. J gave up 16 bases and V 6 bases, and 11 bases lay outside the gene matches. The CDR3 contains 12 residues.

This chain uses TRBV9 with TRBJ2-1; TRBD1 is a possible D gene (5 bases). Germline lookup yields CDR1 SGDLS and CDR2 YYNGEE. The CDR3 loop spans 16 amino acids. The V end was cut by 3 bases, the J end by 6 bases, with 19 bases between. The CDR3 here is CASSGRLGGASNEQFF. Written as DNA, the CDR3 is TGTGCCAGCAGCGGGCGCTTGGGTGGGGCCTCCAATGAGCAGTTCTTC.

The V call is TRBV12-3 or TRBV12-4, the J call TRBJ1-5; perhaps TRBD1 as D (6 bases). V gave up 6 bases and J gave up 7 bases, with 13 bases separating them. The CDR3 consists of 13 residues. CDR3 residues: CASSPGHLQPQHF. CDR3 in DNA: TGTGCCAGCAGCCCGGGACACCTACAGCCCCAGCATTTT.

The CDR3 sequence: CASSSSNLLAVAVNEQFF. DNA for the CDR3: TGTGCCAGCAGTTCCTCAAACCTACTAGCGGTAGCCGTCAATGAGCAGTTCTTC. The V and J genes are TRBV6-2 or TRBV6-3 and TRBJ2-1, with 8 bases that match TRBD2. CDR3 length: 18 residues. Trimming removed 4 bases from V and 6 bases from J; junction bases left unmatched: 17. CDR1 and CDR2 (germline): MNHEY, SVGEGT.

The V call is TRBV7-9, the J call TRBJ1-1; D perhaps matches TRBD1 (5 bases). Germline values: CDR1 SEHNR, CDR2 FQNEAQ (reference sequence). Trimming left V 5 bases short and J 3 bases short, with 16 bases between. The CDR3 has 15 amino acids. The CDR3 coding sequence is TGTGCCAGCAGCGAGAGCAGGGCAGCCTACACTGAAGCTTTCTTT. Its protein is CASSESRAAYTEAFF.

The rearrangement links TRBV27 to TRBJ1-4, with 11 positions matching TRBD1. Per the germline V gene, CDR1 is MNHEY and CDR2 is SMNVEV (reference sequence). V was pared by 4 bases and J by 8 bases, with 9 bases of the junction left unmatched. This CDR3 contains 16 residues. The CDR3 region is CASSSWTGGGGEKLFF. The CDR3 DNA sequence: TGTGCCAGCAGTTCATGGACAGGGGGCGGTGGGGAAAAACTGTTTTTT.

The chain is built from TRBV12-5 and TRBJ2-7, with D tentatively TRBD2 (6 bases). This CDR3 region has 14 residues. The V end lost 7 bases, the J end lost 4 bases, and 17 bases lay between the germline ends. Germline V gives CDR1 LGHNT, CDR2 FRNRAP. CDR3 region: CASASGLRFYEQYF. The CDR3 nucleotides are TGTGCTAGTGCCTCGGGACTGAGGTTTTACGAGCAGTACTTC.

V is TRBV28 and J is TRBJ1-2; D is undetermined. The CDR3 consists of 13 residues. The germline V gene has CDR1 MDHEN and CDR2 SYDVKM. V was pared by 6 bases and J by 3 bases, with 11 bases between. CDR3 amino acids: CASSSHSDYGYTF. In DNA form, the CDR3 reads TGTGCCAGCAGCTCCCACAGTGACTATGGCTACACCTTC.

This clone has a single count. The rearrangement links TRBV9 to TRBJ1-2; 8 nucleotides line up with TRBD1. Germline CDR1 and CDR2: SGDLS and YYNGEE. The CDR3 extends over 14 amino acids. Trimming took 6 bases from V and 2 from J; bases not matched to a gene: 6. The CDR3 loop reads CASNPQGANYGYTF. Written as DNA, the CDR3 is TGTGCCAGCAACCCTCAGGGGGCAAACTATGGCTACACCTTC.

The chain combines TRBV30 with TRBJ2-7; D is perhaps TRBD2 (5 bases). V was pared by 4 bases and J by 4 bases, with 17 bases between. The CDR3 loop spans 14 amino acids. Germline values: CDR1 GTSNPN, CDR2 SVGIG (reference sequence). CDR3 region: CAWMGGVGGYEQYF. CDR3 nucleotide sequence: TGTGCCTGGATGGGCGGAGTTGGAGGTTACGAGCAGTACTTC.

This chain uses TRBV21-1 with TRBJ1-3. TRBV21-1 is a known pseudogene. The CDR3 sequence is 19 residues long. CDR3 nucleotide sequence: TGTGCCAGCAGCAAAGCGCTTTTTTTGGACTGCTACTCTGGAAACACCATATATTTT. Amino acid sequence: CASSKALFLDCYSGNTIYF.

The chain couples TRBV5-4 to TRBJ1-6, with TRBD1 identical over 7 bases. This CDR3 comprises 14 residues. From germline, CDR1 is SGHNT and CDR2 YYREEE (reference sequence). J lost 10 bases, V lost 3 bases, and 7 bases had no gene match. The CDR3 nucleotides are TGTGCCAGCAGCTACGGGCAGGGGGAATCACCCCTCCACTTT. Its translation is CASSYGQGESPLHF.